The 31 T cell receptor beta chains below were found in one sample sequenced in a study of T-cell memory formation after mild COVID-19 (dated by TCRdb to the early 2020s). The library was built by means of 5' RACE. The data were produced on an Illumina NovaSeq 6000. TCRdb passed the public sequencing reads through fastp at Q25 and MiXCR, retaining productive beta sequences. Rows with one shared CDR3 protein collapse into an entry with the most common genes and DNA. For this sample there are fewer than 150,000 distinct CDR3 sequences; approximately 21% appear just once. Approximately 40% of the sample comes from the top ten. Sequenced sample: PBMCs or a T cell subset sorted from them (not recorded which). The receptors originated from a man younger than 35 who had mild COVID-19 (a few samples of this study predate the infection). The sample titles of this study are shuffled in the database, so cell type and time point are left out; the donor was told from shared clones.

The chain uses TRBV11-2 and TRBJ1-4; no definite D call. The CDR3 spans 12 residues. Germline V gene sequence: CDR1 SGHAT, CDR2 FQNNGV. Deletions cut 0 bases from V and 10 bases from J, with 6 bases between. CDR3: CASSLDRRKLFF. In nucleotides, the CDR3 is TGTGCCAGCAGCTTAGATCGTAGAAAACTGTTTTTT.

This clonotype came up a few times. The chain recombines TRBV5-1 with TRBJ1-1; D possibly corresponds to TRBD1 (6 bases). Germline V gives CDR1 SGHRS, CDR2 YFSETQ. V lost 0 bases, J lost 0 bases, and 12 bases lay in between. The CDR3 is 16 amino acids. DNA of the CDR3: TGCGCCAGCAGCTTGGCCCAGGGGACGGTGAACACTGAAGCTTTCTTT. This encodes CASSLAQGTVNTEAFF.

This chain uses TRBV6-5 with TRBJ2-5, with D possibly being TRBD2 (5 bases). CDR1 and CDR2 from the germline V gene are MNHEY and SVGAGI. The V and J ends lost 1 base and 2 bases respectively, with 11 bases between them. This CDR3 spans 15 amino acids. CDR3 sequence: CASSYYADYQETQYF. The CDR3 nucleotides read TGTGCCAGCAGTTACTACGCCGACTATCAAGAGACCCAGTACTTC.

The chain recombines TRBV6-1 with TRBJ1-3; D call uncertain. The CDR3 is made up of 14 amino acids. Trimming left V 2 bases short and J 2 bases short, with 7 bases between. Germline V gene lookup returns CDR1 MNHNS and CDR2 SASEGT. The CDR3 loop reads CASSERWAGNTIYF. As DNA, the CDR3 is TGTGCCAGCAGTGAAAGATGGGCTGGAAACACCATATATTTT.

This clonotype was seen a few times. This chain connects TRBV12-5 to TRBJ2-7; 8 nucleotides match TRBD2. The CDR3 extends over 15 amino acids. V gave up 3 bases and J gave up 3 bases; unmatched junction bases: 7. Germline V gene data show CDR1 as LGHNT and CDR2 as FRNRAP. CDR3 in DNA: TGTGCTAGTGGTTTCGGCGGGGGGACTTTCTACGAGCAGTACTTC. Its protein product is CASGFGGGTFYEQYF.

The chain joins TRBV25-1 to TRBJ2-5; unclear D gene. Trimming took 2 bases from V and 4 from J, leaving 8 bases between them. Germline V gene lookup returns CDR1 MGHDK and CDR2 SYGVNS. The CDR3 loop spans 13 amino acids. The DNA of the CDR3 is TGTGCCAGCAGTGAAGTTGTTGGAGAGACCCAGTACTTC. This codes for CASSEVVGETQYF. The variable domain in full, with the rest retrieved from reference TRBV25-1 and TRBJ2-5, is EADIYQTPRYLVIGTGKKITLECSQTMGHDKMYWYQQDPGMELHLIHYSYGVNSTEKGDLSSESTVSRIRTEHFPLTLESARPSHTSQYLCASSEVVGETQYFGPGTRLLVL.

The V gene is TRBV5-4, the J gene TRBJ2-2; the match to TRBD1 covers 8 bases. Germline CDR1 is SGHNT and CDR2 is YYREEE (reference sequence). The junction had 8 bases not matched to a gene; V was cut back by 4 bases and J by 6 bases. CDR3 length: 15 amino acids. CDR3: CASSGGQEPSGELFF. In DNA, the CDR3 is TGTGCCAGCAGCGGGGGACAGGAGCCTTCCGGGGAGCTGTTTTTT. Looking up the rest from reference TRBV5-4 and TRBJ2-2 gives the full variable domain: ETGVTQSPTHLIKTRGQQVTLRCSSQSGHNTVSWYQQALGQGPQFIFQYYREEENGRGNFPPRFSGLQFPNYSSELNVNALELDDSALYLCASSGGQEPSGELFFGEGSRLTVL.

The J gene is TRBJ2-7, the V gene TRBV5-6, with D uncertain. V was trimmed by 0 bases and J by 1 base, leaving 8 bases between them. The CDR3 runs to 14 residues. Germline CDR1 SGHDT, CDR2 YYEEEE. The CDR3 protein is CASSLVVRSYEQYV. The CDR3 DNA is TGTGCCAGCAGCTTGGTAGTCCGGTCCTACGAGCAGTACGTC.

The rearrangement links TRBV7-2 to TRBJ2-3; no firm D call. Trimming shortened V by 2 bases and J by 1 base, and 10 bases separated the two germline ends. There are 15 residues in the CDR3. The germline V gene has CDR1 SGHTA and CDR2 FQGNSA. This chain's CDR3 is CASSLTTLGTDTQYF. The CDR3 DNA is TGTGCCAGCAGCTTAACTACCCTCGGCACAGATACGCAGTATTTT. The whole variable domain, filled in from reference TRBV7-2 and TRBJ2-3, reads GAGVSQSPSNKVTEKGKDVELRCDPISGHTALYWYRQSLGQGLEFLIYFQGNSAPDKSGLPSDRFSAERTGGSVSTLTIQRTQQEDSAVYLCASSLTTLGTDTQYFGPGTRLTVL.

This clonotype was picked up a small number of times. V usage is TRBV4-1 and J usage is TRBJ1-5; unclear D gene. This CDR3 contains 18 residues. Germline lookup yields CDR1 MGHRA and CDR2 YSYEKL. The V end was cut by 1 base, the J end by 0 bases, with 16 bases between. The CDR3 reads CASSQGPIGKNSNQPQHF. CDR3 sequence (DNA): TGCGCCAGCAGCCAAGGACCAATCGGAAAAAATAGCAATCAGCCCCAGCATTTT.

The V call is TRBV9, the J call TRBJ2-1; weak D call: TRBD2 (6 bases). Germline V gene lookup returns CDR1 SGDLS and CDR2 YYNGEE. Between the trimmed V and J ends, which lost 4 bases and 6 bases, there was a span of 26 bases. The CDR3 runs 18 residues. CDR3 sequence reads: CASSFHGGAFSPGNEQFF. The CDR3 nucleotides read TGTGCCAGCAGCTTCCATGGAGGGGCTTTCTCCCCTGGCAATGAGCAGTTCTTC. Drawing the rest from reference TRBV9 and TRBJ2-1, the complete variable domain is DSGVTQTPKHLITATGQRVTLRCSPRSGDLSVYWYQQSLDQGLQFLIQYYNGEERAKGNILERFSAQQFPDLHSELNLSSLELGDSALYFCASSFHGGAFSPGNEQFFGPGTRLTVL.

The table lists this clonotype with a few counts. The chain combines TRBV4-3 with TRBJ2-5, with D possibly being TRBD2 (6 bases). This CDR3 has 17 amino acids. Germline V gene lookup returns CDR1 LGHNA and CDR2 YSLEER. V was cut by 3 bases and J by 1 base, with 18 bases left in between. The CDR3 DNA sequence: TGCGCCAGCAGCCAGACCCATTGGCGGGGACCCCAAGAGACCCAGTACTTC. This translates into CASSQTHWRGPQETQYF.

This clonotype has only a few counts. The J gene is TRBJ2-1, the V gene TRBV7-3; D could derive from TRBD1 or TRBD2 (6 bases each). The CDR3 has 13 amino acids. Per the germline V gene, CDR1 is SGHTA and CDR2 is FQGTGA. V gave up 4 bases and J gave up 10 bases, with 14 bases separating them. In nucleotides, the CDR3 is TGTGCCAGCAGCTCCCCGGGGGCAGGGGAGCAGTTCTTC. Its translation is CASSSPGAGEQFF.

This sequence joins TRBV30 and TRBJ2-3, with 8 bases identical to TRBD2. The V gene's germline CDR1 is GTSNPN and CDR2 SVGIG (reference sequence). V dropped 5 bases and J dropped 4; count of bases not matched to a gene: 17. This CDR3 comprises 17 residues. The CDR3 DNA sequence: TGTGCCTGGTCACTCGAGACTAGCGTCACCTACGCAGATACGCAGTATTTT. As protein: CAWSLETSVTYADTQYF. The complete variable domain, with remaining parts taken from reference TRBV30 and TRBJ2-3, reads SQTIHQWPATLVQPVGSPLSLECTVEGTSNPNLYWYRQAAGRGLQLLFYSVGIGQISSEVPQNLSASRPQDRQFILSSKKLLLSDSGFYLCAWSLETSVTYADTQYFGPGTRLTVL.

The V gene is TRBV29-1, the J gene TRBJ2-7, with 7 bases aligning to TRBD2. Per the germline V gene, CDR1 is SQVTM and CDR2 is ANQGSEA. Trimming at V came to 4 bases and at J to 3 bases, leaving 6 bases not matched to a gene. The CDR3 sequence is 13 residues long. CDR3 residues: CSVVLRGSYEQYV. CDR3 coding DNA: TGCAGCGTTGTTTTGCGGGGGAGCTACGAGCAGTACGTC.

At least ten counts were recorded for this clonotype. The chain combines TRBV7-8 with TRBJ2-3; either TRBD1 or TRBD2 may fit D (6 bases each). Trimming removed 5 bases at V and 4 bases at J, with 22 bases between. This CDR3 is 17 amino acids long. CDR1 is SGHVS, CDR2 FQNEAQ, per germline. For the CDR3, the DNA is TGTGCCAGCAGCACCTTCGGGGGACATTTTAGGGCAGATACGCAGTATTTT. It is translated as CASSTFGGHFRADTQYF.

This CDR3 reads CATSPSVEGWGYTF. CDR3 coding DNA: TGTGCCACCAGCCCTTCTGTTGAGGGCTGGGGCTACACCTTC. This sequence joins TRBV15 and TRBJ1-2, with unresolved D. Per the germline V gene, CDR1 is LNHNV and CDR2 is YYDKDF (reference sequence). The ends were cut back, 5 bases at V and 8 bases at J, with 18 bases in the middle. The CDR3 consists of 14 residues.

This clonotype was counted a few times. The rearrangement links TRBV29-1 to TRBJ2-2, with D tentatively TRBD1 (6 bases). Germline CDR1 reads SQVTM; CDR2 reads ANQGSEA. The germline V and J ends were trimmed by 2 bases and 5 bases, with 15 bases remaining between them. CDR3 length equals 15 residues. The CDR3 protein is CSVEIQGRMTGELFF. The CDR3 DNA reads as TGCAGCGTTGAAATACAGGGACGGATGACCGGGGAGCTGTTTTTT.

The V gene is TRBV27, the J gene TRBJ2-1, with TRBD2 identical over 12 bases. The ends lost 8 bases at V and 6 bases at J; junction bases unmatched: 8. In germline, CDR1 is MNHEY, CDR2 SMNVEV (reference sequence). The CDR3 loop spans 15 amino acids. The DNA of the CDR3 is TGTGCCAGCTGTCCACTAGCGGGGGGTTGCAATGAGCAGTTCTTC. Residues: CASCPLAGGCNEQFF.

The J gene is TRBJ1-1, the V gene TRBV7-9; TRBD1 agrees at 11 bases. V lost 4 bases and J lost 3; bases outside the gene matches: 4. The CDR3 runs 15 residues. The germline CDR1 and CDR2 sequences are SEHNR and FQNEAQ (reference sequence). The CDR3 DNA reads TGTGCCAGCAGCTCAAGGACAGGGGGCGACACTGAAGCTTTCTTT. Translating it yields CASSSRTGGDTEAFF.

The sample holds a few counts of this clonotype. The V and J genes are TRBV6-6 and TRBJ1-2; weak D call: TRBD1 (5 bases). The CDR3 runs to 11 residues. The ends were cut back, 4 bases at V and 6 bases at J, with 6 bases in the middle. CDR1 and CDR2 from the germline V gene are MNHNY and SVGAGI (reference sequence). CDR3 sequence (DNA): TGTGCCAGCAGTTTAGGGGATGGCTACACCTTC. The encoded protein is CASSLGDGYTF.

The V gene is TRBV28, the J gene TRBJ2-3; D is unclear. This CDR3 has 14 residues. Germline lookup yields CDR1 MDHEN and CDR2 SYDVKM. V was clipped by 3 bases and J by 5 bases, with 12 bases between them. CDR3 coding DNA: TGTGCCAGCAGTTTTGGGATTGTCGTAGATACGCAGTATTTT. Amino acids: CASSFGIVVDTQYF.

The gene calls are TRBV5-1 and TRBJ1-2; D unresolved. Germline lookup yields CDR1 SGHRS and CDR2 YFSETQ. CDR3 length equals 14 residues. Between the trimmed V and J ends, which lost 0 bases and 8 bases, there was a span of 14 bases. The CDR3 protein is CASSLGVGSRGYTF. The CDR3 coding sequence is TGCGCCAGCAGCTTGGGTGTGGGGTCGAGAGGCTACACCTTC.

The V call is TRBV28, the J call TRBJ2-5; TRBD1 aligns across 7 bases. Germline V CDR1 and CDR2: MDHEN, SYDVKM. Trimming removed 6 bases from V and 2 bases from J; junction bases left unmatched: 12. The CDR3 has 16 amino acids. CDR3 residues: CASSPDRVGMQETQYF. The DNA of the CDR3 is TGTGCCAGCAGCCCCGACAGGGTCGGTATGCAAGAGACCCAGTACTTC.

V is TRBV4-3 and J is TRBJ2-2; TRBD2 is a possible D gene (5 bases). The CDR3 length is 14 residues. Looked up from germline, CDR1 is LGHNA and CDR2 is YSLEER. The V and J ends lost 0 bases and 7 bases respectively, with 9 bases between them. For the CDR3, the DNA is TGCGCCAGCAGCCAAGACGGGGTAATCGGGGAGCTGTTTTTT. As protein: CASSQDGVIGELFF.

The chain uses TRBV20-1 and TRBJ1-6; 9 positions match TRBD1. Germline V CDR1 and CDR2: DFQATT, SNEGSKA (reference sequence). This CDR3 spans 19 amino acids. Losses at the gene ends were 3 bases for V and 0 bases for J; bases not matched to a gene: 12. The CDR3 loop reads CSARGGQGLFGSYNSPLHF. The CDR3 region has the DNA TGCAGTGCTAGGGGGGGACAGGGTTTATTTGGCTCCTATAATTCACCCCTCCACTTT.

The count of this clonotype is one. V is TRBV3-1 and J is TRBJ2-7, with 12 bases identical to TRBD2. Trimming cost V 4 bases and J 2 bases; bases outside gene matches: 3. The germline V gene encodes CDR1 LGHDT and CDR2 YNNKEL (reference sequence). CDR3 length equals 15 residues. The CDR3 nucleotides are TGTGCCAGCAGCCCCCGACTAGCGGGGGCCTACGAGCAGTACTTC. Encoded protein: CASSPRLAGAYEQYF.

The rearrangement joins TRBV5-1 to TRBJ2-7, with 9 positions matching TRBD1. The CDR3 is 14 residues long. Looked up from germline, CDR1 is SGHRS and CDR2 is YFSETQ. Unmatched junction bases numbered 5, after V lost 4 bases and J lost 3 bases. As DNA, the CDR3 is TGCGCCAGCAGCGTTGGGACAGGGAACTACGAGCAGTACGTC. This sequence encodes CASSVGTGNYEQYV.

There are a few counts of this clonotype. J is TRBJ2-7 and V is TRBV6-1; 8 bases fit TRBD2. The CDR3 length is 16 residues. Trimming removed 0 bases from V and 5 bases from J; junction bases left unmatched: 9. Germline V lookup: CDR1 MNHNS, CDR2 SASEGT. The CDR3, as DNA: TGTGCCAGCAGTGAAGCGCTGGCGGGGGGCTGGGACGAGCAGTACGTC. It specifies CASSEALAGGWDEQYV.

This clonotype was detected a few times. V is TRBV12-3 or TRBV12-4 and J is TRBJ1-6, with D possibly being TRBD1 (5 bases). CDR3 length: 14 residues. V dropped 3 bases and J dropped 10 bases, with 13 bases sitting between them. CDR3 protein: CASSLGVGGSPLHF. In DNA, the CDR3 is TGTGCCAGCAGTTTGGGGGTAGGAGGGTCACCCCTCCACTTT.

The chain is built from TRBV27 and TRBJ2-3, with TRBD2 matching 8 bases. CDR3 length: 13 residues. The junction had 7 bases not matched to a gene; V was cut back by 8 bases and J by 6 bases. CDR1 MNHEY and CDR2 SMNVEV come from the germline V gene (reference sequence). This CDR3 is CASRLSGGDTQYF. The CDR3 nucleotides read TGTGCCAGCCGATTGAGCGGGGGTGATACGCAGTATTTT.